This T cell receptor beta chain was captured by sequencing in a study of blood T cells in healthy people across ages. Study overall: When template switching was applied, about one barcoded beta molecule was captured per two T cells.

With a J-beta primer mix and a sample-barcoded 5' primer, a second PCR ran roughly 6 to 11 cycles. Each of the cDNA molecules was tagged by a template-switch adaptor with 12 random nucleotides. At least 2.5 million CDR3-containing paired-end reads were obtained per sample. TCRdb independently ran MiXCR on the 5' RACE reads; one entry per CDR3 protein. Here the sample spans hundreds of thousands of distinct CDR3 sequences, 24% being singletons. This CDR3 region has 15 residues. Germline V lookup: CDR1 SGHRS, CDR2 YFSETQ. Trimming left V 1 base short and J 1 base short, with 11 bases between. This clonotype was found a few times. This sample also belongs to another study, concerning T cells of mothers and their children. In that study: A few mothers and their six children, all healthy Caucasians, donated.

The chain couples TRBV5-1 to TRBJ1-1, with D perhaps matching TRBD1 (6 bases). Sequenced material: blood. The origin of this receptor is a boy under 18 in good health. CDR3 nucleotides: TGCGCCAGCAGCTTGACGACAGGAACGAACACTGAAGCTTTCTTT. Translating gives CASSLTTGTNTEAFF. The entire variable domain, with the rest obtained from reference TRBV5-1 and TRBJ1-1, is as follows: KAGVTQTPRYLIKTRGQQVTLSCSPISGHRSVSWYQQTPGQGLQFLFEYFSETQRNKGNFPGRFSGRQFSNSRSEMNVSTLELGDSALYLCASSLTTGTNTEAFFGQGTRLTVV.